One and the same sample provided the 9 T cell receptor beta chains below, sequenced in a study of PD-L1 blockade in urothelial cancer (dated by TCRdb to the late 2010s). Library generation was performed with the immunoSEQ multiplex PCR assay. The clones in this table, taken by TCRdb from immuneACCESS, are in-frame only. Not every clone is retained; where verified, under half of the shortfall comes from an unresolved V gene, and the cause of the rest is unknown. For this sample there are tens of thousands of clones; 82% appear just once. The ten largest clones add up to around 2.9% of the sample. The specimen comprised PBMCs, sampled around atezolizumab (anti-PD-L1) treatment. The receptors originated from a man between 65 and 85 years old with urothelial cancer.

The chain joins TRBV5-4 to TRBJ2-3, with a possible D match to TRBD1 (6 bases). Trimming took off 5 bases at V and 0 bases at J, with 13 bases between the two ends. The CDR3 spans 15 residues. Per the germline V gene, CDR1 is SGHNT and CDR2 is YYREEE (reference sequence). The CDR3 region is CASSSTGSSTDTQYF. In nucleotides, the CDR3 is TGTGCCAGCAGTTCCACAGGGAGTAGCACAGATACGCAGTATTTT.

V usage is TRBV10-3 and J usage is TRBJ1-1; maybe TRBD1 (6 bases). CDR3 length: 16 residues. Germline assignment: CDR1 ENHRY and CDR2 SYGVKD. Trimming left V 3 bases short and J 0 bases short, with 14 bases between. This chain's CDR3 is CAISEGQGPMNTEAFF. CDR3 coding DNA: TGTGCCATCAGTGAAGGGCAGGGGCCCATGAACACTGAAGCTTTCTTT.

The gene calls are TRBV7-9 and TRBJ2-6; D may be TRBD2 (5 bases). This CDR3 region has 14 residues. Germline CDR1 and CDR2: SEHNR and FQNEAQ (reference sequence). The V and J ends lost 8 bases and 4 bases respectively, with 12 bases between them. Here the CDR3 DNA reads TGTGCCAGCTCAGGACCGGGAGGGGCCAACGTCCTGACTTTC. It translates to CASSGPGGANVLTF.

This rearrangement joins TRBV6-1 to TRBJ2-4; 7 nucleotides align to TRBD2. Germline CDR1 MNHNS, CDR2 SASEGT. Germline trimming cut 3 bases from V and 9 bases from J; bases unmatched to any gene: 8. The CDR3 is made up of 14 amino acids. The CDR3 region is CASSDPREGRIQYF. The CDR3 nucleotides are TGTGCCAGCAGTGATCCCAGGGAGGGGCGCATTCAGTACTTC.

The chain has TRBV27 and TRBJ1-5; a weak D match, TRBD1 (5 bases). Per germline, CDR1 MNHEY and CDR2 SMNVEV (reference sequence). CDR3 length equals 15 residues. V lost 10 bases to trimming and J lost 4 bases, with 20 bases between them. CDR3 amino acids: CATAPDKRLNQPQHF. The CDR3 DNA is TGTGCCACCGCCCCGGACAAACGACTTAATCAGCCCCAGCATTTT.

The genes are TRBV7-8 and TRBJ2-5; TRBD1 is a possible D gene (5 bases). Germline loops: CDR1 SGHVS, CDR2 FQNEAQ. The CDR3 totals 15 residues. Trimming shortened V by 4 bases and J by 0 bases, and 12 bases separated the two germline ends. CDR3 amino acids: CASSYRTENQETQYF. The CDR3 nucleotides are TGTGCCAGCAGCTACAGGACGGAGAACCAAGAGACCCAGTACTTC.

J is TRBJ2-1 and V is TRBV13; D is perhaps TRBD1 (6 bases). The CDR3 is 16 residues long. Germline lookup yields CDR1 PRHDT and CDR2 FYEKMQ (reference sequence). The germline V and J ends were trimmed by 5 bases and 8 bases, with 22 bases remaining between them. The CDR3 DNA follows: TGTGCCAGCAGCCCGACGCCGGGACACCTTCTTGATGAGCAGTTCTTC. It translates to CASSPTPGHLLDEQFF.

The V call is TRBV7-6, the J call TRBJ2-5, with a possible D match to TRBD1 (6 bases). The V gene's germline CDR1 is SGHVS and CDR2 FNYEAQ. The ends were cut back, 1 base at V and 1 base at J, with 10 bases in the middle. This CDR3 has 15 amino acids. This chain's CDR3 is CASSLEQGFQETQYF. In nucleotides, the CDR3 is TGTGCCAGCAGCTTAGAACAGGGATTCCAAGAGACCCAGTACTTC. Full variable domain (remainder filled in from reference TRBV7-6 and TRBJ2-5): GAGVSQSPRYKVTKRGQDVALRCDPISGHVSLYWYRQALGQGPEFLTYFNYEAQQDKSGLPNDRFSAERPEGSISTLTIQRTEQRDSAMYRCASSLEQGFQETQYFGPGTRLLVL.

J is TRBJ2-3 and V is TRBV4-3, with 10 bases matching TRBD2. There are 16 residues in the CDR3. Trimming at V came to 0 bases and at J to 1 base, leaving 1 base not matched to a gene. Germline V lookup: CDR1 LGHNA, CDR2 YSLEER. CDR3 coding DNA: TGCGCCAGCAGCCAAGATGGACTAGCGGGCACAGATACGCAGTATTTT. This translates into CASSQDGLAGTDTQYF.